Presented here are 7 T cell receptor beta chains from one specimen sequenced in a study of chemoradiotherapy in HPV16-positive cancers (dated by TCRdb to between 2021 and 2024). The library was built by means of the immunoSEQ multiplex PCR assay. TCRdb holds this immuneACCESS table with in-frame rearrangements only. Some clones are missing; in checked studies, unresolved V genes explain under half, and the rest has no known cause. The sample data list 30,000 to 50,000 clones, and more than 75% of these were observed just once. The ten largest clones take up over 5% of the sample. Sequencing was performed on blood, taken from a patient who underwent chemoradiotherapy. The receptors were sampled from a human donor with HPV-associated anogenital cancer.

The genes are TRBV9 and TRBJ1-4; tentative D call: TRBD1 (6 bases). Germline values: CDR1 SGDLS, CDR2 YYNGEE. V lost 4 bases and J 8 bases, leaving 18 bases between the germline ends. The CDR3 spans 15 residues. CDR3 DNA: TGTGCCAGCAGCCCGGGCCGAGGGGGGGACGAAAAACTGTTTTTT. Its translation: CASSPGRGGDEKLFF.

The V gene is TRBV27, the J gene TRBJ1-1, with a possible D match to TRBD1 (5 bases). Germline CDR1 MNHEY, CDR2 SMNVEV (reference sequence). V lost 3 bases and J lost 1, with 9 bases in between. This CDR3 is 14 amino acids long. As DNA, the CDR3 is TGTGCCAGCAGTTTTTCAGGGAGGAACACTGAAGCTTTCTTT. It is translated as CASSFSGRNTEAFF.

The chain has TRBV7-3 and TRBJ1-1, with unresolved D. The CDR3 is made up of 13 amino acids. The germline V gene encodes CDR1 SGHTA and CDR2 FQGTGA. Trimming cost V 4 bases and J 10 bases, with 16 bases left between them. CDR3 nucleotides: TGTGCCAGCAGCTCGGCGAAGAATTCTTTAGCTTTCTTT. It specifies CASSSAKNSLAFF.

The rearrangement links TRBV4-2 to TRBJ1-1; no firm D call. The ends were cut back, 0 bases at V and 1 base at J, with 6 bases in the middle. This CDR3 is 14 amino acids long. Germline values: CDR1 LGHNA, CDR2 YNFKEQ. CDR3 bases: TGTGCCAGCAGCCAAGACTTTAGGAACACTGAAGCTTTCTTT. The encoded protein is CASSQDFRNTEAFF.

V is TRBV6-6 and J is TRBJ1-2; 9 bases agree with TRBD1. J gave up 6 bases and V 2 bases, and 1 base lay outside the gene matches. Germline assignment: CDR1 MNHNY and CDR2 SVGAGI (reference sequence). CDR3 length equals 13 residues. CDR3 loop: CASSYGQGNGYTF. The CDR3 coding sequence is TGTGCCAGCAGTTACGGACAGGGGAATGGCTACACCTTC.

The chain joins TRBV5-1 to TRBJ1-2; 12 bases agree with TRBD1. Germline V CDR1 and CDR2: SGHRS, YFSETQ. CDR3 length equals 15 residues. V gave up 5 bases and J gave up 4 bases; unmatched junction bases: 6. CDR3 region: CASSTGTGGGYGYTF. The CDR3 bases are TGCGCCAGCAGTACCGGGACAGGGGGCGGCTATGGCTACACCTTC.

The chain joins TRBV7-6 to TRBJ1-4, with no clear D. This CDR3 contains 16 residues. Germline-derived CDR1 and CDR2 are SGHVS and FNYEAQ. Trimming removed 0 bases from V and 7 bases from J, with 15 bases in between. The CDR3 bases are TGTGCCAGCAGCTTAGCCCCCCAGCAATTGAGTGAAAAACTGTTTTTT. The encoded protein is CASSLAPQQLSEKLFF.